This note documents a single T cell receptor (beta chain) sequence. Its antigen is currently unknown. These data come from a study of cytomegalovirus exposure and HLA in healthy donors. Primers included in the PCR were 60 Vbeta and 13 Jbeta primers. Some clones are missing from TCRdb's copy, which holds only in-frame ones; the method was immunoSEQ multiplex PCR. The sample has some 120,000 clones, 75% to 90% seen once; the top ten hold 1%. Study-wide results and limits: An analysis that came later showed most CMV-associated TCR beta chains appearing HLA-restricted. Many donors shared some public TCRs, even though most TCR sequences were rare. Later analysis identified several of the most significant clusters that appeared linked to common viral pathogens. Immune exposure data for these donors was limited to CMV serostatus.

The CDR3 runs 13 residues. The V end was cut by 5 bases, the J end by 3 bases, with 9 bases between. The V gene's germline CDR1 is LNHNV and CDR2 YYDKDF (reference sequence). V usage is TRBV15 and J usage is TRBJ2-3, with D maybe TRBD2 (5 bases). This TCR was sampled from a man between 40 and 49 years old in good health and CMV-seronegative. Material for sequencing was PBMCs. The CDR3: CATSPGKTDTQYF. In DNA form, the CDR3 reads TGTGCCACCAGCCCCGGGAAAACAGATACGCAGTATTTT.